This T cell receptor beta chain emerged from a study of tumor-infiltrating lymphocytes in glioblastoma multiforme. Three nested ARM-PCR rounds with V-beta and C-beta primers built TCRB libraries. A C-beta primer primed TCRB cDNA from about 0.49 ug RNA. No unique molecular identifiers were described for these TCRB libraries. One entry per CDR3 protein results from TCRdb running MiXCR on the multiplex PCR reads. Among about 8,400 distinct CDR3 sequences, 74% were seen once, and the ten largest hold around 50%. Details on this clonotype: The antigen is not known. The conserved closing phenylalanine or tryptophan is absent in this CDR3, likely reflecting a read error.

Germline V gives CDR1 MGHRA, CDR2 YSYEKL. This CDR3 is 16 amino acids long. Losses at the gene ends were 0 bases for V and 4 bases for J; bases not matched to a gene: 7. Whole-study results and caveats: TCR plus mutation findings rest on a single glioblastoma patient.

The specimen was brain tumor tissue. The chain carries TRBV4-1 and TRBJ1-2; TRBD1 agrees at 8 bases. The TCR sequence derives from a male donor with glioblastoma. The CDR3 here is CASSQDRYRGSYGYTL. The DNA for the CDR3 is TGCGCCAGCAGCCAAGATCGATACAGGGGGAGCTATGGCTACACCCTC.